These 7 T cell receptor beta chains share one sample of origin, sequenced in a study of blood T cell repertoires in COVID-19. The table came from immunoSEQ multiplex PCR; TCRdb's copy has only in-frame clones and leaves some out. The sample lists approximately 190,000 clones, 84% occurring once. Sequenced input: peripheral blood. All receptors derive from a human donor in a cohort sampled during active COVID-19.

The V and J genes are TRBV7-9 and TRBJ1-4; D not resolved. Germline V gives CDR1 SEHNR, CDR2 FQNEAQ (reference sequence). V lost 0 bases, J lost 3 bases, and 8 bases lay in between. This CDR3 is 15 amino acids long. CDR3: CASSLAEIANEKLFF. The CDR3 DNA is TGTGCCAGCAGCTTAGCCGAGATAGCTAATGAAAAACTGTTTTTT.

The rearrangement joins TRBV27 to TRBJ1-1, with 11 bases aligning to TRBD1. Germline CDR1 and CDR2: MNHEY and SMNVEV (reference sequence). V gave up 6 bases and J gave up 1 base; unmatched junction bases: 7. This CDR3 spans 16 amino acids. The CDR3 DNA sequence: TGTGCCAGCAGATTGACCGGGACAGGGGGGAACACTGAAGCTTTCTTT. Protein product: CASRLTGTGGNTEAFF.

The rearrangement uses TRBV9 and TRBJ1-1; 10 positions agree with TRBD1. The V gene's germline CDR1 is SGDLS and CDR2 YYNGEE. This CDR3 has 16 amino acids. V lost 4 bases, J lost 6 bases, and 12 bases stayed unmatched. The chain's CDR3 is CASSPVTGQGRSEAFF. The CDR3 DNA reads TGTGCCAGCAGCCCAGTGACGGGACAGGGGAGGTCTGAAGCTTTCTTT.

This clone was seen repeatedly, ten times or more. Other DNA sequences in this specimen translate into the identical CDR3. This chain links TRBV28 with TRBJ2-2; D uncertain. The CDR3 consists of 12 residues. V lost 4 bases to trimming and J lost 4 bases, with 4 bases between them. Germline CDR1 reads MDHEN; CDR2 reads SYDVKM. CDR3 coding DNA: TGTGCCAGCAGTTCCTCCACCGGGGAGCTGTTTTTT. Its translation: CASSSSTGELFF.

The chain employs TRBV19 and TRBJ2-1, with a tentative D call TRBD1 (5 bases). The V and J ends lost 8 bases and 2 bases respectively, with 7 bases between them. The CDR3 is made up of 12 amino acids. The germline CDR1 and CDR2 sequences are LNHDA and SQIVND (reference sequence). For the CDR3, the DNA is TGTGCCAGTGACAGTACCTACAATGAGCAGTTCTTC. It yields the protein CASDSTYNEQFF.

The chain has TRBV5-1 and TRBJ2-3; tentatively, D is TRBD2 (5 bases). The germline V gene has CDR1 SGHRS and CDR2 YFSETQ. The CDR3 length is 14 residues. The ends were cut back, 1 base at V and 6 bases at J, with 12 bases in the middle. This chain's CDR3 is CASSLFLAADTQYF. CDR3 in DNA: TGCGCCAGCAGCTTGTTTCTAGCTGCGGATACGCAGTATTTT. Together with reference TRBV5-1 and TRBJ2-3, the CDR3 gives the full variable domain: KAGVTQTPRYLIKTRGQQVTLSCSPISGHRSVSWYQQTPGQGLQFLFEYFSETQRNKGNFPGRFSGRQFSNSRSEMNVSTLELGDSALYLCASSLFLAADTQYFGPGTRLTVL.

The rearrangement joins TRBV3-1 (or the pseudogene TRBV3-2) to TRBJ2-1, with D possibly matching TRBD1 (6 bases). The CDR3 is 13 residues long. Germline V gene sequence: CDR1 LGHDT, CDR2 YNNKEL (reference sequence). V lost 3 bases and J lost 7, with 10 bases in between. In DNA form, the CDR3 reads TGTGCCAGCAGCCAGGACAGAGAAAATGAGCAGTTCTTC. Translated: CASSQDRENEQFF.